The text below deals with one T cell receptor (beta chain). No cell sorting was done before RNA was extracted from the tissue. These data come from a study of tumor and adjacent non-tumor tissue in lung cancer. Three rounds of nested PCR, following a modified ARM-PCR protocol, produced the TCRbeta library. Each CDR3 protein is one row after TCRdb ran MiXCR on the multiplex PCR reads. The table lists more than 120,000 distinct CDR3 sequences, approximately 66% of them singletons. V dropped 5 bases and J dropped 5 bases, with 15 bases sitting between them. The germline V gene has CDR1 MGHRA and CDR2 YSYEKL. The CDR3 loop spans 15 amino acids.

The V and J genes are TRBV4-1 and TRBJ2-2, with D possibly matching TRBD2 (8 bases). The sequence came from a man aged 55 to 69 with small cell lung cancer. The material sequenced was lung tumor tissue. The CDR3 here is CASSKGAGGTGELFF. Written as DNA, the CDR3 is TGCGCCAGCAGCAAGGGGGCGGGAGGAACCGGGGAGCTGTTTTTT.